Listed below are T cell receptor beta chains from one sample, sequenced in a study of cytomegalovirus exposure and HLA in healthy donors. Some clones are missing from TCRdb's copy, which holds only in-frame ones; the method was immunoSEQ multiplex PCR. The table has more than 80,000 clones, roughly 80% seen once; the top ten hold 3.6%. Sequencing used PBMCs. These receptors were obtained from a man aged 60-69 years in good health and CMV-seronegative. The CDR3 runs from the conserved cysteine through the conserved F or W. A D gene is named only where the DNA matches it firmly. Some rows have no size entry. The others give once, few or many, or a class for an expanded clone.

v_gene: TRBV5-4
abundance: few
j_gene: TRBJ2-3
d_gene: .
CDR3nt: TGTGCCAGCAGCTTGGCCCGAGATACGCAGTATTTT
CDR3aa: CASSLARDTQYF

v_gene: TRBV5-1
abundance: .
j_gene: TRBJ1-4
d_gene: TRBD1
CDR3nt: TGCGCCAGCAGCCTACAGGGGAGTGAAAAACTGTTTTTT
CDR3aa: CASSLQGSEKLFF

v_gene: TRBV7-2
abundance: .
j_gene: TRBJ2-2
d_gene: TRBD1
CDR3nt: TGTGCCAGCAGCAGACCGGGACAGGGTGTGGCCGGGGAGCTGTTTTTT
CDR3aa: CASSRPGQGVAGELFF

v_gene: TRBV5-4
abundance: .
j_gene: TRBJ2-4
d_gene: TRBD2
CDR3nt: TGTGCCAGCAGCTTGGCCAAGGTGGGGGGGAGTGCCAAAAACATTCAGTACTTC
CDR3aa: CASSLAKVGGSAKNIQYF

v_gene: TRBV9
abundance: .
j_gene: TRBJ2-3
d_gene: .
CDR3nt: TGTGCCAGCAGCGTAGCTCTAACAGAGCGCACAGATACGCAGTATTTT
CDR3aa: CASSVALTERTDTQYF

v_gene: TRBV18
abundance: .
j_gene: TRBJ1-3
d_gene: .
CDR3nt: TGTGCCAGCTCACCAGGGCATAGCTCTGGAAACACCATATATTTT
CDR3aa: CASSPGHSSGNTIYF

v_gene: TRBV6-1
abundance: .
j_gene: TRBJ1-5
d_gene: .
CDR3nt: TGTGCCAGCAGTTCAACAGGGAATAGCAATCAGCCCCAGCATTTT
CDR3aa: CASSSTGNSNQPQHF

v_gene: TRBV19
abundance: .
j_gene: TRBJ1-5
d_gene: .
CDR3nt: TGTGCCAGTAGTGCTAGAGTGGATCAGCCCCAGCATTTT
CDR3aa: CASSARVDQPQHF

v_gene: TRBV29-1
abundance: .
j_gene: TRBJ1-2
d_gene: .
CDR3nt: TGCAGCGTTGAAGAAGGCGACAGGTCCTATGGCTACACCTTC
CDR3aa: CSVEEGDRSYGYTF

v_gene: TRBV5-4
abundance: .
j_gene: TRBJ1-1
d_gene: .
CDR3nt: TGTGCCAGCAGCTCCCAAGGGGCGGGGGCCGTGGGGGCTTTCTTT
CDR3aa: CASSSQGAGAVGAFF

v_gene: TRBV5-1
abundance: .
j_gene: TRBJ2-1
d_gene: .
CDR3nt: TGCGCCAGCAGCTTGGCGGTTGGTCTGAAGCGTCTGAATGAGCAGTTCTTC
CDR3aa: CASSLAVGLKRLNEQFF

v_gene: TRBV4-2
abundance: .
j_gene: TRBJ2-5
d_gene: TRBD2
CDR3nt: TGTGCCAGCAGCCAAGATGGTCAGCGGGGGGCGGGGGAGACCCAGTACTTC
CDR3aa: CASSQDGQRGAGETQYF

v_gene: TRBV5-1
abundance: .
j_gene: TRBJ2-3
d_gene: TRBD2
CDR3nt: TGCGCCACCAGAATGCGGGGGGAGATAACAGGGACAGATACGCAGTATTTT
CDR3aa: CATRMRGEITGTDTQYF

v_gene: TRBV28
abundance: .
j_gene: TRBJ1-5
d_gene: TRBD1
CDR3nt: TGTGCCAGCAACTTCGACAGGGTAGGGAATCAGCCCCAGCATTTT
CDR3aa: CASNFDRVGNQPQHF

v_gene: TRBV6-5
abundance: .
j_gene: TRBJ1-4
d_gene: .
CDR3nt: TGTGCCAGCAGTTACGGGCTTCGGGAGAAAAAACTGTTTTTT
CDR3aa: CASSYGLREKKLFF

v_gene: TRBV15
abundance: .
j_gene: TRBJ1-6
d_gene: .
CDR3nt: TGTGCCACCAGCAGGGCTGCGGGACCCCTCCACTTT
CDR3aa: CATSRAAGPLHF

v_gene: TRBV6-5
abundance: .
j_gene: TRBJ2-1
d_gene: .
CDR3nt: TGTGCCAGCAGTTACTCTCTAGAATACAATGAGCAGTTCTTC
CDR3aa: CASSYSLEYNEQFF

v_gene: TRBV4-3
abundance: once
j_gene: TRBJ1-2
d_gene: TRBD1
CDR3nt: TGCGCCAGCAGCCAGATCGGGACAGACTATGGCTACACCTTC
CDR3aa: CASSQIGTDYGYTF

v_gene: TRBV7-6
abundance: .
j_gene: TRBJ1-2
d_gene: .
CDR3nt: TGTGCCAGCAGCGCCACCCTATCTGGAGGCTATGGCTACACCTTC
CDR3aa: CASSATLSGGYGYTF

v_gene: TRBV7-2
abundance: .
j_gene: TRBJ1-2
d_gene: .
CDR3nt: TGTGCCAGCAGCTGGACGGGGGCTAACTATGGCTACACCTTC
CDR3aa: CASSWTGANYGYTF

v_gene: TRBV5-5
abundance: .
j_gene: TRBJ2-1
d_gene: .
CDR3nt: TGTGCCAGCAGCTTGGTGGTGAGGTACAATGAGCAGTTCTTC
CDR3aa: CASSLVVRYNEQFF

v_gene: TRBV7-8
abundance: .
j_gene: TRBJ2-7
d_gene: TRBD1
CDR3nt: TGTGCCAGCAGCGCAACCGGGACAGGGGTTTACGAGCAGTACTTC
CDR3aa: CASSATGTGVYEQYF

v_gene: TRBV28
abundance: .
j_gene: TRBJ2-2
d_gene: .
CDR3nt: TGTGCCGGAGAGGTTTCCGGGGAGCTGTTTTTT
CDR3aa: CAGEVSGELFF

v_gene: TRBV7-8
abundance: few
j_gene: TRBJ1-4
d_gene: TRBD1
CDR3nt: TGTGCCAGCAGTAACAGGGGGCAGACTAATGAAAAACTGTTTTTT
CDR3aa: CASSNRGQTNEKLFF

v_gene: TRBV9
abundance: .
j_gene: TRBJ2-3
d_gene: .
CDR3nt: TGTGCCAGCAGTTCTGCGGGGCTGAGCACAGATACGCAGTATTTT
CDR3aa: CASSSAGLSTDTQYF

v_gene: TRBV29-1
abundance: .
j_gene: TRBJ2-7
d_gene: .
CDR3nt: TGCAGCGTTGACGTCGGCTCCTACGAGCAGTACTTC
CDR3aa: CSVDVGSYEQYF

v_gene: TRBV5-4
abundance: .
j_gene: TRBJ1-2
d_gene: .
CDR3nt: TGTGCCAGCAGCTTGGGGGGGGGCAGAGGCTACACCTTC
CDR3aa: CASSLGGGRGYTF

v_gene: TRBV4-1
abundance: .
j_gene: TRBJ2-7
d_gene: .
CDR3nt: TGCGCCAGCAGCCAAGATCCATACCCCGGGACTGGCCTTTACGAGCAGTACTTC
CDR3aa: CASSQDPYPGTGLYEQYF

v_gene: TRBV29-1
abundance: .
j_gene: TRBJ2-5
d_gene: TRBD1
CDR3nt: TGCAGCGGGACAGGGGTCGAGGAGACCCAGTACTTC
CDR3aa: CSGTGVEETQYF

v_gene: TRBV25-1
abundance: .
j_gene: TRBJ2-5
d_gene: TRBD1
CDR3nt: TGTGCCAGCAGTGAATTTCGACAGGGCGGAGAGACCCAGTACTTC
CDR3aa: CASSEFRQGGETQYF

v_gene: TRBV5-1
abundance: .
j_gene: TRBJ2-2
d_gene: .
CDR3nt: TGCGCCAGCAGCCCCCGGGACACAGCGAACACCGGGGAGCTGTTTTTT
CDR3aa: CASSPRDTANTGELFF

v_gene: TRBV6-5
abundance: .
j_gene: TRBJ2-7
d_gene: TRBD2
CDR3nt: TGTGCCAGCAGCCAGGGACTAGCGGAACTCTACGAGCAGTACTTC
CDR3aa: CASSQGLAELYEQYF

v_gene: TRBV7-2
abundance: .
j_gene: TRBJ1-5
d_gene: .
CDR3nt: TGTGCCAGCAGCTCTCAGGGGATCAATCAGCCCCAGCATTTT
CDR3aa: CASSSQGINQPQHF

v_gene: TRBV4-1
abundance: .
j_gene: TRBJ2-5
d_gene: TRBD1
CDR3nt: TGCGCCAGCAGCCAAGGATGGGGGACAGGGACTCAAGAGACCCAGTACTTC
CDR3aa: CASSQGWGTGTQETQYF

v_gene: TRBV9
abundance: few
j_gene: TRBJ1-2
d_gene: .
CDR3nt: TGTGCCAGCAGCGTAGGCCGGGGGGCGGAGGATGGCTACACCTTC
CDR3aa: CASSVGRGAEDGYTF

v_gene: TRBV19
abundance: .
j_gene: TRBJ1-4
d_gene: TRBD1
CDR3nt: TGTGCCAGTAGTTCGACAGGGTGGTTTGAAAAACTGTTTTTT
CDR3aa: CASSSTGWFEKLFF

v_gene: TRBV5-1
abundance: .
j_gene: TRBJ2-5
d_gene: TRBD2
CDR3nt: TGCGCCAGCAGGGGCCGGGGGCTAGCGGGGGAAGAGACCCAGTACTTC
CDR3aa: CASRGRGLAGEETQYF

v_gene: TRBV13
abundance: once
j_gene: TRBJ2-5
d_gene: TRBD1
CDR3nt: TGTGCCAGCAGCCCCGGACAGGGAACAGAGACCCAGTACTTC
CDR3aa: CASSPGQGTETQYF

v_gene: TRBV27
abundance: .
j_gene: TRBJ2-5
d_gene: TRBD1
CDR3nt: TGTGCCAGCAGTTTATATAGGACAGGGGTCGTCGATCGGGAGACCCAGTACTTC
CDR3aa: CASSLYRTGVVDRETQYF

v_gene: TRBV5-1
abundance: .
j_gene: TRBJ2-7
d_gene: TRBD1
CDR3nt: TGCGCCAGCAGCTGGGGGGGACAGGGAATCTACGAGCAGTACTTC
CDR3aa: CASSWGGQGIYEQYF

v_gene: TRBV5-1
abundance: few
j_gene: TRBJ2-2
d_gene: TRBD1
CDR3nt: TGCGCCAGCAGCTTGGTGGGGACAGGGGTACCCGGGGAGCTGTTTTTT
CDR3aa: CASSLVGTGVPGELFF

v_gene: TRBV7-9
abundance: .
j_gene: TRBJ2-5
d_gene: .
CDR3nt: TGTGCCAGCAGCTTAGTCGGGGAGACCCAGTACTTC
CDR3aa: CASSLVGETQYF

v_gene: TRBV5-1
abundance: .
j_gene: TRBJ1-2
d_gene: TRBD1
CDR3nt: TGCGCCAGCAGCAGGACAGGGGTGGATGGCTACACCTTC
CDR3aa: CASSRTGVDGYTF

v_gene: TRBV7-2
abundance: .
j_gene: TRBJ1-2
d_gene: .
CDR3nt: TGTGCCAGCAGCTTAGGGGGAACAGGGAACTATGGCTACACCTTC
CDR3aa: CASSLGGTGNYGYTF

v_gene: TRBV7-3
abundance: .
j_gene: TRBJ1-1
d_gene: .
CDR3nt: TGTGCCAGCAGCCGCAGGGCAGGGGTGAACACTGAAGCTTTCTTT
CDR3aa: CASSRRAGVNTEAFF

v_gene: TRBV5-6
abundance: .
j_gene: TRBJ2-5
d_gene: .
CDR3nt: TGTGCCAGCAGCTTGGAAAGGGGAGAGACCCAGTACTTC
CDR3aa: CASSLERGETQYF

v_gene: TRBV7-9
abundance: once
j_gene: TRBJ2-6
d_gene: .
CDR3nt: TGTGCCAGCAGCTCCGGACAGTCTGGGGCCAACGTCCTGACTTTC
CDR3aa: CASSSGQSGANVLTF

v_gene: TRBV7-9
abundance: .
j_gene: TRBJ2-3
d_gene: TRBD2
CDR3nt: TGTGCCAGCAGCACTCAGCGGGGGGGGATAGATACGCAGTATTTT
CDR3aa: CASSTQRGGIDTQYF

v_gene: TRBV7-6
abundance: .
j_gene: TRBJ1-3
d_gene: TRBD1
CDR3nt: TGTGCCAGCAGCTTAAGGGACAGTTCTATTGGAAACACCATATATTTT
CDR3aa: CASSLRDSSIGNTIYF

v_gene: TRBV5-1
abundance: .
j_gene: TRBJ1-1
d_gene: TRBD1
CDR3nt: TGCGCCAGCACCTCGGACAGGGGGATCGGTGAAGCTTTCTTT
CDR3aa: CASTSDRGIGEAFF

v_gene: TRBV30
abundance: .
j_gene: TRBJ1-1
d_gene: .
CDR3nt: TGTGCCTGGAGTCCTAAGCGCCCCTTGATGAACACTGAAGCTTTCTTT
CDR3aa: CAWSPKRPLMNTEAFF

v_gene: TRBV18
abundance: .
j_gene: TRBJ1-1
d_gene: TRBD1
CDR3nt: TGTGCCAGCTCACCACTACAGGGGGACCCTGAAGCTTTCTTT
CDR3aa: CASSPLQGDPEAFF

v_gene: TRBV5-1
abundance: once
j_gene: TRBJ2-3
d_gene: .
CDR3nt: TGCGCCAGCAGCTTGGATCCAGCGAGCACAGATACGCAGTATTTT
CDR3aa: CASSLDPASTDTQYF

v_gene: TRBV29-1
abundance: .
j_gene: TRBJ1-1
d_gene: .
CDR3nt: TGCAGCGTTGATTCAGCGAACGCTGAAGCTTTCTTT
CDR3aa: CSVDSANAEAFF